This entry is about one T cell receptor beta chain. Sequencing used immunoSEQ multiplex PCR; TCRdb keeps in-frame clones, though not all of them. The sample has roughly 200,000 clones; about 83% are singletons. This entry is derived from a study of blood T cell repertoires in COVID-19. Background on the study: The cDNA or gDNA used as material had been derived from T cells, B-cell-depleted T cells, or PBMCs.

This CDR3 is built from 16 residues. Germline V lookup: CDR1 SGDLS, CDR2 YYNGEE. V lost 0 bases, J lost 1 base, and 11 bases lay in between. The rearrangement joins TRBV9 to TRBJ1-3; no definite D call. Material: peripheral blood. This sequence originates from a man aged 40-50 years with active or convalescent COVID-19. CDR3 amino acids: CASSVEIGFSGNTIYF. CDR3 bases: TGTGCCAGCAGCGTAGAAATCGGGTTTTCTGGAAACACCATATATTTT.